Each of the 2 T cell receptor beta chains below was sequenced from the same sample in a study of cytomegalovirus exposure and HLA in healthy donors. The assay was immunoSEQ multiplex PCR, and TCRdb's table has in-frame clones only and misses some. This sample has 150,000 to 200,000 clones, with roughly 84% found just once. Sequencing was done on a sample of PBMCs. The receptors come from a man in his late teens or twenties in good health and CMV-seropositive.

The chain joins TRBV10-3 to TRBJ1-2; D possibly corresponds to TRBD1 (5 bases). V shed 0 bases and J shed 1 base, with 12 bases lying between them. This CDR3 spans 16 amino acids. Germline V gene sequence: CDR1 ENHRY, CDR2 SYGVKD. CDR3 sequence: CAISESKTDFNYGYTF. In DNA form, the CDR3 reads TGTGCCATCAGTGAGTCGAAGACAGATTTTAACTATGGCTACACCTTC.

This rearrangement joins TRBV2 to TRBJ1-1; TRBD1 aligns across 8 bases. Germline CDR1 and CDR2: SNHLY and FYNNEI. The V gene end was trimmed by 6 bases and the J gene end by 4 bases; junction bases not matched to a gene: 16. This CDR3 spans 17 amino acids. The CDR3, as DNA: TGTGCCAGCAGCCGAACCCAGGGGGCCCTAGTGGGCACTGAAGCTTTCTTT. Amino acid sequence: CASSRTQGALVGTEAFF.